This is a list of T cell receptor beta chains from one sample in a study of OX40 agonist ivuxolimab in advanced cancers. Clones were sequenced by immunoSEQ multiplex PCR, and TCRdb holds only the in-frame ones, with some missing. The table includes approximately 70,000 clones, roughly 92% detected once. The sample was CD4+ or CD8+ T cells sorted from blood, taken in a trial of the OX40 agonist ivuxolimab. Receptor source: an adult with an advanced solid tumor such as melanoma, head and neck, liver or kidney cancer. CDR3s leave out the opening cysteine and the closing phenylalanine or tryptophan. Each record gives: J gene, V gene, CDR3 protein.

j_gene: TRBJ2-4
v_gene: TRBV10-3
CDR3aa: ASGTGGKNIQY

j_gene: TRBJ1-5
v_gene: TRBV11-3
CDR3aa: ASSTSYNQPQH

j_gene: TRBJ2-5
v_gene: TRBV5-1
CDR3aa: ASSLLGQGQETQY

j_gene: TRBJ2-7
v_gene: TRBV28
CDR3aa: ASSSGRGEQY

j_gene: TRBJ2-5
v_gene: TRBV5-6
CDR3aa: ASSFLGGETQY

j_gene: TRBJ2-1
v_gene: TRBV10-1
CDR3aa: ASSESADEQF

j_gene: TRBJ2-3
v_gene: TRBV20-1
CDR3aa: SARNSNTQY

j_gene: TRBJ2-5
v_gene: TRBV9
CDR3aa: ASSLGAGPIQETQY

j_gene: TRBJ2-5
v_gene: TRBV29-1
CDR3aa: SAYRAETQY

j_gene: TRBJ2-1
v_gene: TRBV29-1
CDR3aa: SVEVVVITNNEQF

j_gene: TRBJ2-5
v_gene: TRBV7-8
CDR3aa: ASSLAGRETQY

j_gene: TRBJ1-5
v_gene: TRBV5-6
CDR3aa: ASSFRFGQPQH

j_gene: TRBJ2-7
v_gene: TRBV4-1
CDR3aa: ASIIEGGQGAADSEQY

j_gene: TRBJ2-7
v_gene: TRBV6-5
CDR3aa: ASRLDRDNYEQY

j_gene: TRBJ2-1
v_gene: TRBV5-6
CDR3aa: ASSRYNEQF

j_gene: TRBJ2-1
v_gene: TRBV7-2
CDR3aa: ASSLVGGTSGSYEQF